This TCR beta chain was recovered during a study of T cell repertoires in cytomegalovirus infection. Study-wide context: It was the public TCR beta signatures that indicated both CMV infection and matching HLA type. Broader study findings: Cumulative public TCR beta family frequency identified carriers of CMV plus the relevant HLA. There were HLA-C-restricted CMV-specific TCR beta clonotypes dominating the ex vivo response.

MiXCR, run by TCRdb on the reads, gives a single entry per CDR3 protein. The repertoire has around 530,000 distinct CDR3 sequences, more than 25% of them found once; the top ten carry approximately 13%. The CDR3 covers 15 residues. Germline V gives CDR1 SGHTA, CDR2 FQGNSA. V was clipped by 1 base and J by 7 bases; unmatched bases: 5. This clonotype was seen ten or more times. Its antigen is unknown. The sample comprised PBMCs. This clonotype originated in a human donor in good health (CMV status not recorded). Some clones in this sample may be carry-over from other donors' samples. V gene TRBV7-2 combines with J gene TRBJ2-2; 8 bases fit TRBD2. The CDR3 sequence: CASSLDGLAGGELFF. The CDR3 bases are TGTGCCAGCAGCTTAGATGGTCTAGCGGGCGGGGAGCTGTTTTTT.